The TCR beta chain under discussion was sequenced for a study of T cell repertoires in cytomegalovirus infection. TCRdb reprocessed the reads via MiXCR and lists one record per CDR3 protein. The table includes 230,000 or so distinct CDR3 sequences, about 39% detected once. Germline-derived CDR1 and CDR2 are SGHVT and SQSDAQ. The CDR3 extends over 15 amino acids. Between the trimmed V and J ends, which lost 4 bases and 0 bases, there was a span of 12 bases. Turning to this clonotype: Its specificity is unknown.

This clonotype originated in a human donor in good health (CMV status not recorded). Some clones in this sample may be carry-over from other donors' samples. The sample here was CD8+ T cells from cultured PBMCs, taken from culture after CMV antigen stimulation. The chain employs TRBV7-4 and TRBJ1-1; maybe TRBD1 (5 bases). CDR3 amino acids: CASSSTGRMNTEAFF. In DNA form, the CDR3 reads TGTGCCAGCAGCTCCACGGGACGGATGAACACTGAAGCTTTCTTT.